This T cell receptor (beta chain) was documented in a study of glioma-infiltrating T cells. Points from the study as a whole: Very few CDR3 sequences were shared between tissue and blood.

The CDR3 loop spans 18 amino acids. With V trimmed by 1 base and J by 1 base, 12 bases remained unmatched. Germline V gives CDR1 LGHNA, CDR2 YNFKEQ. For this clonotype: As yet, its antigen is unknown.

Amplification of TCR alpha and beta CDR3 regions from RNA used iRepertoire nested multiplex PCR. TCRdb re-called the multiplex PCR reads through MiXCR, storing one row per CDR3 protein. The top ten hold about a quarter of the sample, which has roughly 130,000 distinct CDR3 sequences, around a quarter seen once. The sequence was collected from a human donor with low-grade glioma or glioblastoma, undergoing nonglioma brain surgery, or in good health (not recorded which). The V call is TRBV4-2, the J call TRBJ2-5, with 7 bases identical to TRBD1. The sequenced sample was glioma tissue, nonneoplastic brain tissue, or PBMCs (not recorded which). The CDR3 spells CASSQAVPGQRIQETQYF. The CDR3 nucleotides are TGTGCCAGCAGCCAAGCGGTCCCGGGACAGCGAATCCAAGAGACCCAGTACTTC.